These 2 T cell receptor beta chains came from one sample sequenced in a study of CD8+CD57+ T cells in acquired aplastic anemia. TCR beta VDJ and CDR3 were profiled, and genomic DNA was the template. TCRdb analysed the reads with MiXCR anew, one entry per CDR3 protein. The data contain about 150,000 distinct CDR3 sequences, around two fifths of them seen just once; the ten biggest clones take up 6.5% to 10%. Sequencing was performed on sorted CD4+, CD8+, or CD8+CD57+ T cells (not recorded which) from PBMCs. These receptors were collected from a human donor in good health, serving as a control.

J is TRBJ2-5 and V is TRBV5-1, with D possibly matching TRBD1 (6 bases). V gave up 5 bases and J gave up 5 bases, with 13 bases separating them. From germline, CDR1 is SGHRS and CDR2 YFSETQ. CDR3 length: 13 residues. CDR3: CASRATGLETQYF. DNA for the CDR3: TGCGCCAGCAGAGCGACAGGTCTGGAGACCCAGTACTTC.

This clonotype was recorded once. The gene calls are TRBV15 and TRBJ2-7; D is unresolved. Germline values: CDR1 LNHNV, CDR2 YYDKDF (reference sequence). The CDR3 length is 12 residues. The germline V and J ends were trimmed by 6 bases and 1 base, with 7 bases remaining between them. The CDR3 loop is CATRDGSYEQYF. The CDR3 nucleotides read TGTGCCACCAGGGACGGTTCCTACGAGCAGTACTTC.